This section outlines one T cell receptor (beta chain) sequence together with its context. The antigen remains undetermined. Per the germline V gene, CDR1 is SGHTA and CDR2 is FQGNSA. The CDR3 sequence is 14 residues long. Trimming stripped 5 bases from V and 0 bases from J, with 8 bases between. The entry originates in a study of T cell clonotyping in hematopoietic cell transplantation. Study findings and constraints: CD4 and CD8 repertoire contributions could not be separated without sorting. After transplant, recipient diversity fell while pathologically expanded clonotypes grew through day 180. Graft donor and pretransplant recipient Inverse Simpson Index values predicted broader posttransplant TCR diversity.

Sequencing used immunoSEQ multiplex PCR; TCRdb keeps in-frame clones, though not all of them. The sample carries fewer than 70,000 clones, 94% recorded once. The sequenced sample consisted of peripheral blood mononuclear cells. The TCR was taken from a man in his forties or fifties in good health. Some clones in this sample may be carry-over from other donors' samples. The genes are TRBV7-2 and TRBJ2-4; no firm D call. The CDR3 nucleotides are TGTGCCAGCAGCCAAAGCCTAGCCAAAAACATTCAGTACTTC. Translated: CASSQSLAKNIQYF.